This T cell receptor beta chain was recovered during a study of beta chain features in type 1 diabetes. Notes on the study in general: Insertion counts at VDJ junctions were lower in type 1 diabetes patients, who also showed more deletions there.

CDR3 length equals 15 residues. The germline V gene encodes CDR1 LNHDA and CDR2 SQIVND (reference sequence). Trimming took 7 bases from V and 2 from J, leaving 15 bases between them. Stem cell-like memory, regulatory, central memory and naive CD4+ cells were sorted via CD45RO/CCR7/CD25/CD127/CD95/CD27. Expressed TCRB transcripts were sequenced because the entire RNA isolate underwent reverse transcription. TCRdb keeps only in-frame clones here, not all; method: immunoSEQ multiplex PCR. The data hold roughly 380,000 clones, with 15% to 20% observed a single time. Concerning this clone itself: Its target is unknown.

Sample: naive CD4+ T cells from blood. This TCR was sampled from a young woman in good health. The chain carries TRBV19 and TRBJ2-1; D might be TRBD2 (7 bases). CDR3 loop: CASTWEGTPYNEQFF. The CDR3 DNA reads TGTGCCAGTACCTGGGAGGGGACACCCTACAATGAGCAGTTCTTC. Using reference TRBV19 and TRBJ2-1 for the parts outside the CDR3, the full variable domain is DGGITQSPKYLFRKEGQNVTLSCEQNLNHDAMYWYRQDPGQGLRLIYYSQIVNDFQKGDIAEGYSVSREKKESFPLTVTSAQKNPTAFYLCASTWEGTPYNEQFFGPGTRLTVL.